This record concerns one TCR beta chain sequence. Seattle patients were enrolled during active infection and followed longitudinally. The entry originates in a study of blood T cell repertoires in COVID-19. For the study at large: Acute-phase and convalescent COVID-19 samples originated in the United States, Italy and Spain.

Methods used by the authors: Reference gene primer amplification in the assay estimated nucleated cell counts. TCRdb's table, derived via immunoSEQ multiplex PCR, lists solely in-frame clones and lacks some. The DNA was the basis for D and trimming; V, J and clone size are from that table. Of 200,000 to 250,000 clones in the sample, 75% to 85% are singletons; the top ten hold approximately 2.4%. The sample was peripheral blood. This clonotype was obtained from a woman in her 70s with COVID-19, enrolled during active disease.

The CDR3 protein is CASNLYRGVSYEQYF. CDR3 sequence (DNA): TGTGCCAGCAACTTATACAGGGGAGTCTCCTACGAGCAGTACTTC. V gene TRBV5-6 combines with J gene TRBJ2-7; 7 bases fit TRBD1. There are 15 residues in the CDR3. V shed 6 bases, J shed 0 bases, and the junction held 9 bases outside the gene matches. The V gene's germline CDR1 is SGHDT and CDR2 YYEEEE.